This T cell receptor (beta chain) is drawn from a study of cytomegalovirus exposure and HLA in healthy donors. Study information: There were about 85 million unique TCRs (from HLA-typed donors) in an early data release.

Regarding the study as a whole: Diagnosis of cytomegalovirus status made by the classifier reportedly showed high specificity and sensitivity. In a later analysis, approximately 15,000 TCR beta sequences were associated with HLA alleles at 0.05 false discovery rate.

In regard to this clone: Its cognate antigen is unknown. This CDR3 is also generated by other DNA sequences in the sample.

Researchers ran the PCR with 60 Vbeta and 13 Jbeta primers. Libraries were prepared by immunoSEQ multiplex PCR; TCRdb keeps only in-frame clonotypes and omits some of them. The table includes about 61,000 clones, roughly 90% detected once. Germline values: CDR1 SGHRS, CDR2 YFSETQ. The CDR3 has 15 residues. With V trimmed by 3 bases and J by 4 bases, 9 bases remained unmatched. The chain couples TRBV5-1 to TRBJ1-1; 7 bases map to TRBD1. This receptor was identified in a young man in good health and CMV-seropositive. Sample: PBMCs. In DNA form, the CDR3 reads TGCGCCAGCAGCTGGGCAGGGGGTCTTAGCACTGAAGCTTTCTTT. Protein sequence: CASSWAGGLSTEAFF.